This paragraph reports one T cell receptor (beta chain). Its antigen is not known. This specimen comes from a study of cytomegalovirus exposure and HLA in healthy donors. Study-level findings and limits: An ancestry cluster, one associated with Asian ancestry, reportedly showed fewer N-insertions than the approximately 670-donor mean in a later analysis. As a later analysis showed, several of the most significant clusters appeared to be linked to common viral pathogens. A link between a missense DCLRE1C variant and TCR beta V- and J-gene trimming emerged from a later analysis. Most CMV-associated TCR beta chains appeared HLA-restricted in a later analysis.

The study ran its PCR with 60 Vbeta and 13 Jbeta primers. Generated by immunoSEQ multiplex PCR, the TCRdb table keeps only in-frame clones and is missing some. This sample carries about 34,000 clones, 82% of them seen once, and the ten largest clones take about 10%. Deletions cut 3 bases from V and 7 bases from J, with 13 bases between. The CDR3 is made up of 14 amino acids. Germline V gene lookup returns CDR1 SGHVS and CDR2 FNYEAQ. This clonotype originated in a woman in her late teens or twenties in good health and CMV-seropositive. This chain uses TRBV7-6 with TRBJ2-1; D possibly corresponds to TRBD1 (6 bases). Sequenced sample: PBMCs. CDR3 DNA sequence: TGTGCCAGCAGCTTCCGGGACATGTATAATGAGCAGTTCTTC. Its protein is CASSFRDMYNEQFF. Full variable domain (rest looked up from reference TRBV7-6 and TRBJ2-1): GAGVSQSPRYKVTKRGQDVALRCDPISGHVSLYWYRQALGQGPEFLTYFNYEAQQDKSGLPNDRFSAERPEGSISTLTIQRTEQRDSAMYRCASSFRDMYNEQFFGPGTRLTVL.